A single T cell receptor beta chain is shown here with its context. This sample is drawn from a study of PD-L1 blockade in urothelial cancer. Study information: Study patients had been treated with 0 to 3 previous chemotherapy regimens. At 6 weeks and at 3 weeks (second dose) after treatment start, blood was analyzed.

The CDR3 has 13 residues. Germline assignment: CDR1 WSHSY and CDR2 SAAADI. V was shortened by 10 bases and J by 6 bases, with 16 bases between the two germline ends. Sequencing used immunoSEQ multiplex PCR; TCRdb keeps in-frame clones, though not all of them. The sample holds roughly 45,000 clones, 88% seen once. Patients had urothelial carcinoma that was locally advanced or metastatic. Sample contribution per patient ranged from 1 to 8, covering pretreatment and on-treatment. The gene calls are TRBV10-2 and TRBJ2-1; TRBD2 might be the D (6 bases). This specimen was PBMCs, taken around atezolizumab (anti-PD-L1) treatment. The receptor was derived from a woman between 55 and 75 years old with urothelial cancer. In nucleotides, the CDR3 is TGCGCCACACGGCAGGGAGGTTTCAATGAGCAGTTCTTC. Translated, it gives CATRQGGFNEQFF.